One sample yielded the 25 T cell receptor beta chains listed below, sequenced in a study of T cell changes during pregnancy in multiple sclerosis. Produced via immunoSEQ multiplex PCR; TCRdb's table is partial and in-frame only. In the table there are roughly 72,000 clones, around 89% of which are singletons. This material consisted of peripheral blood, taken in the first trimester of pregnancy. Every receptor here comes from a female donor in good health, enrolled as a control in a pregnancy study.

The chain joins TRBV6-5 to TRBJ1-1; no clear D gene. Germline V gene data show CDR1 as MNHEY and CDR2 as SVGAGI. The CDR3 contains 14 residues. Trimming took 0 bases from V and 3 from J, leaving 8 bases between them. The DNA for the CDR3 is TGTGCCAGCAGTTACTCAAGGAGGCACACTGAAGCTTTCTTT. Translation gives CASSYSRRHTEAFF.

V gene TRBV6-1 combines with J gene TRBJ1-1, with D unclear. This CDR3 contains 16 residues. Trimming stripped 3 bases from V and 4 bases from J, with 18 bases between. Per germline, CDR1 MNHNS and CDR2 SASEGT. The CDR3 loop reads CASSDHRPNVATEAFF. DNA for the CDR3: TGTGCCAGCAGTGATCATAGGCCGAACGTAGCCACTGAAGCTTTCTTT.

This clone was counted once. The rearrangement uses TRBV30 and TRBJ2-7, with 12 nucleotides matching TRBD2. The length of the CDR3 is 17 residues. With V trimmed by 0 bases and J by 2 bases, 8 bases remained unmatched. Germline V gene sequence: CDR1 GTSNPN, CDR2 SVGIG (reference sequence). CDR3 sequence (DNA): TGTGCCTGGAGTGTACGGGCTAGCGGGAGGGTTACCTACGAGCAGTACTTC. Amino acid sequence: CAWSVRASGRVTYEQYF.

This clone is a singleton in its sample. The CDR3 nucleotides are TGTGCCAGCAGCGAGGGGACATACACCACAGATACGCAGTATTTT. Protein sequence: CASSEGTYTTDTQYF. This sequence joins TRBV9 and TRBJ2-3; a possible D gene is TRBD1 (6 bases). With 3 bases removed from V and 2 bases from J, the gap between germline ends came to 13 bases. The germline V gene has CDR1 SGDLS and CDR2 YYNGEE. There are 15 residues in the CDR3.

This clone was observed once. The chain recombines TRBV5-1 with TRBJ1-2; 10 bases are a match to TRBD1. V dropped 4 bases and J dropped 8; count of bases not matched to a gene: 8. In germline, CDR1 is SGHRS, CDR2 YFSETQ. This CDR3 comprises 14 residues. CDR3 amino acids: CASSVPGQGRGYTF. The CDR3 nucleotides read TGCGCCAGCAGCGTACCGGGACAGGGGCGAGGCTACACCTTC. The full variable domain, in which reference TRBV5-1 and TRBJ1-2 provide the parts outside the CDR3, is KAGVTQTPRYLIKTRGQQVTLSCSPISGHRSVSWYQQTPGQGLQFLFEYFSETQRNKGNFPGRFSGRQFSNSRSEMNVSTLELGDSALYLCASSVPGQGRGYTFGSGTRLTVV.

The chain recombines TRBV5-6 with TRBJ1-2; D possibly corresponds to TRBD1 (6 bases). The CDR3 has 14 residues. Looked up from germline, CDR1 is SGHDT and CDR2 is YYEEEE. V dropped 2 bases and J dropped 2 bases, with 10 bases sitting between them. CDR3 DNA: TGTGCCAGCAGCTTAGGACAGTTCAACTATGGCTACACCTTC. It encodes CASSLGQFNYGYTF.

This chain connects TRBV20-1 to TRBJ2-1, with 7 nucleotides matching TRBD1. V trimming: 4 bases; J trimming: 8 bases; junction bases outside the gene matches: 2. CDR3 length equals 11 residues. CDR1 is DFQATT and CDR2 is SNEGSKA in the germline V gene (reference sequence). In DNA, the CDR3 is TGCAGTGCTATGACAGGGTATGAGCAGTTCTTC. Translating gives CSAMTGYEQFF.

The chain has TRBV11-2 and TRBJ1-1; D not certain. Looked up from germline, CDR1 is SGHAT and CDR2 is FQNNGV. V gave up 5 bases and J gave up 5 bases, with 18 bases separating them. The CDR3 extends over 15 amino acids. CDR3 nucleotides: TGTGCCAGCAGCCCAGCACCCACGGGGAAGACTGAAGCTTTCTTT. This sequence encodes CASSPAPTGKTEAFF.

This chain links TRBV4-3 with TRBJ2-7, with D maybe TRBD2 (5 bases). In germline, CDR1 is LGHNA, CDR2 YSLEER. Trimming took off 4 bases at V and 2 bases at J, with 18 bases between the two ends. This CDR3 spans 16 amino acids. The CDR3 sequence: CASSRTLSGTTYEQYF. Here the CDR3 DNA reads TGCGCCAGCAGCCGGACTCTAAGCGGTACTACCTACGAGCAGTACTTC.

The rearrangement joins TRBV7-2 to TRBJ2-2; 9 bases match TRBD2. Germline V gives CDR1 SGHTA, CDR2 FQGNSA. This CDR3 has 15 amino acids. J gave up 1 base and V 6 bases, and 3 bases lay outside the gene matches. The CDR3: CASRMTSGNTGELFF. CDR3 sequence (DNA): TGTGCCAGCAGGATGACTAGCGGGAACACCGGGGAGCTGTTTTTT.

This clone was picked up one time. The V gene is TRBV11-3, the J gene TRBJ2-1; D might be TRBD2 (5 bases). CDR3 length equals 13 residues. The V end was cut by 0 bases, the J end by 10 bases, with 10 bases between. The germline CDR1 and CDR2 sequences are SGHNT and YENEEA. The CDR3 here is CASSLDLRGEQFF. Here the CDR3 DNA reads TGTGCCAGCAGCTTAGATCTGAGAGGGGAGCAGTTCTTC.

This clone was recorded a few times. This sample includes further DNA sequences coding for the same CDR3. The chain links TRBV5-1 to TRBJ1-4; tentative D call: TRBD1 (5 bases). The V end was cut by 0 bases, the J end by 4 bases, with 7 bases between. The germline CDR1 and CDR2 sequences are SGHRS and YFSETQ. The CDR3 spans 14 residues. CDR3: CASSLGQNNEKLFF. The CDR3 DNA sequence: TGCGCCAGCAGCTTGGGACAGAATAATGAAAAACTGTTTTTT.

The chain combines TRBV7-2 with TRBJ2-7; 8 nucleotides align to TRBD2. Germline CDR1 SGHTA, CDR2 FQGNSA. This CDR3 contains 14 residues. Trimming took 5 bases from V and 3 from J; bases not matched to a gene: 6. DNA for the CDR3: TGTGCCAGCAGCCCCCAGCGGGGGTACTACGAGCAGTACTTC. As protein: CASSPQRGYYEQYF.

The gene calls are TRBV5-6 and TRBJ1-3; D unresolved. This CDR3 has 16 residues. V gave up 0 bases and J gave up 0 bases, with 10 bases separating them. The germline V gene encodes CDR1 SGHDT and CDR2 YYEEEE. CDR3 amino acids: CASSLGPGLSGNTIYF. The CDR3 nucleotides are TGTGCCAGCAGCTTGGGGCCAGGTCTCTCTGGAAACACCATATATTTT.

This clone appeared once. This rearrangement joins TRBV7-9 to TRBJ1-4, with TRBD1 identical over 7 bases. Germline V gives CDR1 SEHNR, CDR2 FQNEAQ (reference sequence). The CDR3 sequence is 18 residues long. V trimming: 5 bases; J trimming: 2 bases; junction bases outside the gene matches: 14. DNA for the CDR3: TGTGCCAGCAGCCTCGGACAGGCCCAAACTGGGACTAATGAAAAACTGTTTTTT. Encoded protein: CASSLGQAQTGTNEKLFF.

The V and J genes are TRBV30 and TRBJ1-1, with no clear D. The V gene's germline CDR1 is GTSNPN and CDR2 SVGIG (reference sequence). This CDR3 comprises 14 residues. Between the trimmed V and J ends, which lost 1 base and 6 bases, there was a span of 15 bases. In DNA form, the CDR3 reads TGTGCCTGGAGTGCTGACGGGTCGAGGGCTGAAGCTTTCTTT. This translates into CAWSADGSRAEAFF. Supplemented by reference TRBV30 and TRBJ1-1, the full variable domain reads SQTIHQWPATLVQPVGSPLSLECTVEGTSNPNLYWYRQAAGRGLQLLFYSVGIGQISSEVPQNLSASRPQDRQFILSSKKLLLSDSGFYLCAWSADGSRAEAFFGQGTRLTVV.

The chain links TRBV7-9 to TRBJ1-5; 9 bases are shared with TRBD1. Germline V lookup: CDR1 SEHNR, CDR2 FQNEAQ (reference sequence). This CDR3 spans 16 amino acids. With 1 base clipped from V and 3 bases from J, the junction kept 4 bases outside the gene matches. CDR3 loop: CASSLVGQGLNQPQHF. The CDR3 nucleotides read TGTGCCAGCAGCTTAGTGGGACAGGGACTCAATCAGCCCCAGCATTTT.

This clone has only one observation. The rearrangement links TRBV29-1 to TRBJ1-4, with D tentatively TRBD1 (6 bases). The V gene lost 2 bases and the J gene lost 8 bases, with 12 bases spanning the gap. CDR1 is SQVTM, CDR2 ANQGSEA, per germline. The CDR3 extends over 13 amino acids. The CDR3 DNA follows: TGCAGCGTTGAAATGGACAGTCGGGAAAAACTGTTTTTT. Protein sequence: CSVEMDSREKLFF.

The genes are TRBV7-9 and TRBJ1-1, with 8 bases identical to TRBD1. Germline CDR1 is SEHNR and CDR2 is FQNEAQ (reference sequence). Trimming took 3 bases from V and 10 from J; bases not matched to a gene: 10. The CDR3 runs to 14 residues. CDR3 DNA sequence: TGTGCCAGCAGCTTGGGTCCCTTACAGGGGGGAGCTTTCTTT. It is translated as CASSLGPLQGGAFF.

The gene calls are TRBV11-2 and TRBJ2-4; a weak D match, TRBD2 (6 bases). Trimming stripped 6 bases from V and 8 bases from J, with 14 bases between. The CDR3 totals 13 residues. CDR1 and CDR2 (germline): SGHAT, FQNNGV. The CDR3 protein is CASRETSSHIQYF. CDR3 DNA sequence: TGTGCCAGCAGGGAGACTAGTTCGCACATTCAGTACTTC.

This sequence joins TRBV18 and TRBJ2-7; D is unresolved. V was pared by 7 bases and J by 0 bases, with 13 bases between. Germline loops: CDR1 KGHSH, CDR2 LQKENI. There are 14 residues in the CDR3. CDR3 bases: TGTGCCAGCTGCCCCGGGTCCTCCTCCTACGAGCAGTACTTC. Protein product: CASCPGSSSYEQYF.

The gene calls are TRBV7-9 and TRBJ1-2, with D hard to call. CDR1 is SEHNR, CDR2 FQNEAQ, per germline (reference sequence). CDR3 length equals 16 residues. V dropped 0 bases and J dropped 8 bases, with 19 bases sitting between them. The CDR3 DNA is TGTGCCAGCAGCTTAGCCGGGTTGGGTGACTTCGGCGGCTACACCTTC. Translation gives CASSLAGLGDFGGYTF.

In nucleotides, the CDR3 is TGCGCCAGCAGCTTAGTCAGGGGGAGCGGTACAGATACGCAGTATTTT. This encodes CASSLVRGSGTDTQYF. The chain joins TRBV5-1 to TRBJ2-3, with 7 bases aligning to TRBD1. The J segment lost 3 bases and the V segment lost 2 bases, leaving 9 bases of the junction unmatched. This CDR3 spans 16 amino acids. Germline assignment: CDR1 SGHRS and CDR2 YFSETQ.

The rearrangement joins TRBV15 to TRBJ2-3; no reliable D call. There are 12 residues in the CDR3. Germline assignment: CDR1 LNHNV and CDR2 YYDKDF (reference sequence). V lost 0 bases to trimming and J lost 6 bases, with 4 bases between them. The CDR3 spells CATSRDRDTQYF. The CDR3 coding sequence is TGTGCCACCAGCAGAGATCGGGATACGCAGTATTTT.

In its sample, this clone was seen a few times. The V gene is TRBV4-1, the J gene TRBJ1-6; D is perhaps TRBD1 (5 bases). V lost 0 bases and J lost 19, with 16 bases in between. CDR1 MGHRA and CDR2 YSYEKL come from the germline V gene. This CDR3 comprises 13 residues. CDR3 protein: CASSQDRWRKGHF. DNA of the CDR3: TGCGCCAGCAGCCAAGATCGTTGGAGAAAGGGGCACTTT.